Listed here are 31 T cell receptor beta chains from one sample, sequenced in a study of human T cells and chemical hapten exposure. TCRdb fed the RACE reads into MiXCR, producing one record per CDR3 protein. The sample has fewer than 200,000 distinct CDR3 sequences; just under 30% are singletons. The time point here: pre-sensitization, week 0. The treatment: therapeutic diphenylcyclopropenone sensitization with weekly scalp DPC. The sample in question was whole blood, obtained in connection with sensitization to the hapten diphenylcyclopropenone (DPC). Receptor source: a woman aged 25 to 39 with alopecia areata. Some clones in this sample may be carry-over from other donors' samples.

The chain employs TRBV28 and TRBJ1-3; 7 positions match TRBD1. The V gene's germline CDR1 is MDHEN and CDR2 SYDVKM. With 6 bases clipped from V and 2 bases from J, the junction kept 7 bases outside the gene matches. This CDR3 has 15 amino acids. The CDR3 reads CASSSGTATGNTIYF. Here the CDR3 DNA reads TGTGCCAGCAGCTCCGGGACAGCAACTGGAAACACCATATATTTT.

This clonotype was seen a handful of times. This chain uses TRBV4-2 with TRBJ1-2; no reliable D call. This CDR3 contains 14 residues. V gave up 1 base and J gave up 5 bases, with 11 bases separating them. Germline values: CDR1 LGHNA, CDR2 YNFKEQ. The CDR3 sequence is CASSQADGLYGYTF. CDR3 nucleotide sequence: TGTGCCAGCAGCCAAGCGGACGGCTTATATGGCTACACCTTC.

The table lists this clonotype with many counts. The chain employs TRBV6-2 or TRBV6-3 and TRBJ1-6; the D is unclear. The CDR3 is 13 amino acids. Germline V lookup: CDR1 MNHEY, CDR2 SVGEGT. The V gene lost 5 bases and the J gene lost 6 bases, with 8 bases spanning the gap. The CDR3 nucleotides are TGTGCCAGCAGTAACAGCGCTAATTCACCCCTCCACTTT. It translates to CASSNSANSPLHF.

The chain carries TRBV28 and TRBJ2-1; D possibly corresponds to TRBD2 (6 bases). The CDR3 runs 14 residues. CDR1 is MDHEN and CDR2 is SYDVKM in the germline V gene. V lost 6 bases, J lost 6 bases, and 15 bases lay in between. CDR3 coding DNA: TGTGCCAGCAGCCTTAGGGGTAGCGGCAATGAGCAGTTCTTC. It translates to CASSLRGSGNEQFF.

In this sample, this clonotype turned up a few times. The rearrangement joins TRBV28 to TRBJ1-6; no clear D gene. This CDR3 contains 12 residues. Trimming took 5 bases from V and 13 from J, leaving 12 bases between them. Germline CDR1 reads MDHEN; CDR2 reads SYDVKM. This chain's CDR3 is CASSAGRLPLHF. The CDR3 coding sequence is TGTGCCAGCAGTGCAGGAAGATTGCCCCTCCACTTT. The complete variable domain, with remaining parts taken from reference TRBV28 and TRBJ1-6, reads DVKVTQSSRYLVKRTGEKVFLECVQDMDHENMFWYRQDPGLGLRLIYFSYDVKMKEKGDIPEGYSVSREKKERFSLILESASTNQTSMYLCASSAGRLPLHFGNGTRLTVT.

The chain combines TRBV6-2 or TRBV6-3 with TRBJ2-7; D is undetermined. Trimming took off 8 bases at V and 1 base at J, with 9 bases between the two ends. The CDR3 runs to 12 residues. Germline V lookup: CDR1 MNHEY, CDR2 SVGEGT. The CDR3 reads CASEDMSYEQYF. The CDR3 DNA reads TGTGCCAGCGAAGACATGTCCTACGAGCAGTACTTC.

V usage is TRBV10-3 and J usage is TRBJ2-1; D is unclear. This CDR3 has 11 residues. V was clipped by 2 bases and J by 9 bases, with 5 bases between them. CDR1 is ENHRY and CDR2 is SYGVKD in the germline V gene. CDR3 loop: CAISEIGEQFF. The CDR3 DNA reads as TGTGCCATCAGTGAGATCGGTGAGCAGTTCTTC.

The chain combines TRBV25-1 with TRBJ2-1; D may be TRBD2 (6 bases). Germline CDR1 MGHDK, CDR2 SYGVNS. This CDR3 is 11 amino acids long. V was shortened by 5 bases and J by 8 bases, with 7 bases between the two germline ends. CDR3 nucleotides: TGTGCCAGCAGTAGGAGGGATGAGCAGTTCTTC. Its translation is CASSRRDEQFF. Filled out from reference TRBV25-1 and TRBJ2-1, the complete variable domain reads EADIYQTPRYLVIGTGKKITLECSQTMGHDKMYWYQQDPGMELHLIHYSYGVNSTEKGDLSSESTVSRIRTEHFPLTLESARPSHTSQYLCASSRRDEQFFGPGTRLTVL.

CDR3 loop: CASSGADNEQFF. CDR3 coding DNA: TGTGCCAGCAGTGGTGCGGACAATGAGCAGTTCTTC. The chain employs TRBV3-1 and TRBJ2-1; no clear D gene. The germline V gene encodes CDR1 LGHDT and CDR2 YNNKEL (reference sequence). The V and J ends lost 6 bases and 5 bases respectively, with 8 bases between them. This CDR3 is 12 amino acids long.

The rearrangement links TRBV28 to TRBJ1-2; the D is unclear. Germline CDR1 MDHEN, CDR2 SYDVKM. CDR3 length: 13 residues. Trimming took off 3 bases at V and 6 bases at J, with 11 bases between the two ends. In DNA form, the CDR3 reads TGTGCCAGCAGTTTTTCTGTGTTTAATGGCTACACCTTC. Protein product: CASSFSVFNGYTF.

This clonotype has a handful of counts. This sequence joins TRBV29-1 and TRBJ2-7, with 11 bases that match TRBD1. Germline V gene sequence: CDR1 SQVTM, CDR2 ANQGSEA. With V trimmed by 6 bases and J by 3 bases, 7 bases remained unmatched. This CDR3 is 14 amino acids long. The CDR3 is CSVAGDRGVYEQYF. CDR3 in DNA: TGCAGCGTGGCAGGGGACAGGGGGGTCTACGAGCAGTACTTC.

The chain couples TRBV4-1 to TRBJ2-3; D gene unclear. The CDR3 covers 17 residues. Looked up from germline, CDR1 is MGHRA and CDR2 is YSYEKL. V shed 1 base and J shed 0 bases, with 14 bases lying between them. CDR3 residues: CASSQVTSATSTDTQYF. CDR3 sequence (DNA): TGCGCCAGCAGCCAAGTAACCAGCGCGACTAGCACAGATACGCAGTATTTT.

V usage is TRBV6-1 and J usage is TRBJ1-5, with TRBD1 matching 9 bases. Looked up from germline, CDR1 is MNHNS and CDR2 is SASEGT. After removal of 8 bases from V and 4 bases from J, the junction contained 9 bases not matched to a gene. This CDR3 is 15 amino acids long. This CDR3 is CASQAGQGWNQPQHF. The CDR3 DNA reads TGTGCCAGCCAGGCGGGACAGGGCTGGAATCAGCCCCAGCATTTT.

The chain joins TRBV29-1 to TRBJ1-5; D remains unclear. The germline CDR1 and CDR2 sequences are SQVTM and ANQGSEA. Deletions cut 6 bases from V and 4 bases from J, with 13 bases between. The CDR3 contains 13 residues. The CDR3 nucleotides read TGCAGCGTCTCCGGGCCCCAGAATCAGCCCCAGCATTTT. Its translation: CSVSGPQNQPQHF. The entire variable domain, with the rest obtained from reference TRBV29-1 and TRBJ1-5, is as follows: SAVISQKPSRDICQRGTSLTIQCQVDSQVTMMFWYRQQPGQSLTLIATANQGSEATYESGFVIDKFPISRPNLTFSTLTVSNMSPEDSSIYLCSVSGPQNQPQHFGDGTRLSIL.

This clonotype was observed a handful of times. The chain carries TRBV7-2 and TRBJ1-1; 7 bases line up with TRBD1. Germline loops: CDR1 SGHTA, CDR2 FQGNSA. V trimming: 4 bases; J trimming: 5 bases; junction bases outside the gene matches: 7. CDR3 length: 14 amino acids. The CDR3 DNA reads TGTGCCAGCAGCTCAAACCAGGGGGGGACTGAAGCTTTCTTT. Its protein is CASSSNQGGTEAFF. The whole variable domain, remainder taken from reference TRBV7-2 and TRBJ1-1, is GAGVSQSPSNKVTEKGKDVELRCDPISGHTALYWYRQSLGQGLEFLIYFQGNSAPDKSGLPSDRFSAERTGGSVSTLTIQRTQQEDSAVYLCASSSNQGGTEAFFGQGTRLTVV.

This clonotype was counted only a few times. This sequence joins TRBV7-2 and TRBJ2-3, with TRBD2 identical over 13 bases. CDR1 and CDR2 (germline): SGHTA, FQGNSA. The V segment lost 4 bases and the J segment 5 bases; nucleotides outside the gene matches: 3. This CDR3 is built from 15 residues. For the CDR3, the DNA is TGTGCCAGCAGCTCAACTAGCGGGGGGGAAGATACGCAGTATTTT. Translation gives CASSSTSGGEDTQYF.

This clonotype was counted a few times. V is TRBV18 and J is TRBJ1-2, with D tentatively TRBD1 (5 bases). This CDR3 is 18 amino acids long. The V gene's germline CDR1 is KGHSH and CDR2 LQKENI. The V gene lost 0 bases and the J gene lost 2 bases, with 19 bases spanning the gap. CDR3: CASSPPTNRLGRNYGYTF. The CDR3 nucleotides are TGTGCCAGCTCACCACCGACGAACAGGCTGGGTAGAAACTATGGCTACACCTTC. Based on the CDR3 plus reference TRBV18 and TRBJ1-2, the full variable domain is NAGVMQNPRHLVRRRGQEARLRCSPMKGHSHVYWYRQLPEEGLKFMVYLQKENIIDESGMPKERFSAEFPKEGPSILRIQQVVRGDSAAYFCASSPPTNRLGRNYGYTFGSGTRLTVV.

The rearrangement links TRBV29-1 to TRBJ2-4, with 7 bases lining up with TRBD2. After removal of 4 bases from V and 8 bases from J, the junction contained 11 bases not matched to a gene. This CDR3 is 14 amino acids long. The V gene's germline CDR1 is SQVTM and CDR2 ANQGSEA. CDR3 DNA sequence: TGCAGCGTTGTTGGCGGGAGCCTAGGGGACATTCAGTACTTC. This encodes CSVVGGSLGDIQYF.

The chain is built from TRBV2 and TRBJ2-1; tentative D call: TRBD1 (5 bases). Looked up from germline, CDR1 is SNHLY and CDR2 is FYNNEI. This CDR3 spans 14 amino acids. Trimming left V 6 bases short and J 6 bases short, with 15 bases between. In DNA, the CDR3 is TGTGCCAGCAGGTCTCAGGGCCCTACCAATGAGCAGTTCTTC. Amino acid sequence: CASRSQGPTNEQFF.

The V call is TRBV11-1, the J call TRBJ1-4; no clear D gene. The CDR3 runs 14 residues. Germline loops: CDR1 SGHAT, CDR2 FQDESV (reference sequence). Trimming stripped 5 bases from V and 0 bases from J, with 7 bases between. The CDR3 protein is CASSPQATNEKLFF. The CDR3 coding sequence is TGTGCCAGCAGCCCCCAGGCAACTAATGAAAAACTGTTTTTT.

This clonotype has more than one count but fewer than ten. The chain employs TRBV28 and TRBJ1-2; TRBD1 is a possible D gene (5 bases). Trimming took off 6 bases at V and 7 bases at J, with 15 bases between the two ends. CDR3 size: 13 residues. Germline loops: CDR1 MDHEN, CDR2 SYDVKM. CDR3 region: CASSPPGLLGYTF. In DNA form, the CDR3 reads TGTGCCAGCAGCCCTCCGGGGCTTCTTGGCTACACCTTC.

The chain employs TRBV28 and TRBJ2-7, with D possibly matching TRBD1 (6 bases). This CDR3 has 14 amino acids. Per the germline V gene, CDR1 is MDHEN and CDR2 is SYDVKM. V lost 1 base and J 0 bases, leaving 7 bases between the germline ends. This chain's CDR3 is CASSLYRDSYEQYF. CDR3 in DNA: TGTGCCAGCAGTTTATACAGGGACTCCTACGAGCAGTACTTC.

V and J are TRBV5-1 and TRBJ2-7, with no clear D. The CDR3 runs 13 residues. Between the trimmed V and J ends, which lost 2 bases and 10 bases, there was a span of 16 bases. Germline loops: CDR1 SGHRS, CDR2 YFSETQ. The CDR3 sequence is CASSFNGPIEQYF. Here the CDR3 DNA reads TGCGCCAGCAGCTTCAACGGACCGATAGAACAGTACTTC.

J is TRBJ2-6 and V is TRBV20-1; TRBD2 aligns across 7 bases. CDR1 and CDR2 (germline): DFQATT, SNEGSKA (reference sequence). This CDR3 region has 14 residues. The V and J ends lost 6 bases and 1 base, in that order; junction bases with no gene match: 3. DNA of the CDR3: TGCAGTGCCCGCGGGGGATCTGGGGCCAACGTCCTGACTTTC. Encoded protein: CSARGGSGANVLTF.

The chain links TRBV12-3 or TRBV12-4 to TRBJ2-2; 9 nucleotides line up with TRBD2. V trimming: 11 bases; J trimming: 6 bases; junction bases outside the gene matches: 10. This CDR3 spans 14 amino acids. The DNA of the CDR3 is TGTGCCGCGGGAGGGGGGCAAGGGCCCGGGGAGCTGTTTTTT. This gives the protein CAAGGGQGPGELFF.

This rearrangement joins TRBV28 to TRBJ2-5, with TRBD1 matching 7 bases. From germline, CDR1 is MDHEN and CDR2 SYDVKM. This CDR3 is built from 17 residues. V was clipped by 2 bases and J by 4 bases; unmatched bases: 13. The CDR3 bases are TGTGCCAGCAGTTTACCCACGACAGGGTTGGCAGGAGAGACCCAGTACTTC. Its translation is CASSLPTTGLAGETQYF.

This clonotype showed up just a few times. This rearrangement joins TRBV7-6 to TRBJ1-6, with D possibly TRBD1 on 5 matching bases. V was shortened by 5 bases and J by 7 bases, with 9 bases between the two germline ends. This CDR3 spans 13 amino acids. CDR1 is SGHVS, CDR2 FNYEAQ, per germline. The CDR3 sequence is CASSRSGNSPLHF. The CDR3 nucleotides are TGTGCCAGCAGCAGATCAGGGAATTCACCCCTCCACTTT.

This clonotype was counted between two and nine times. The CDR3 DNA is TGTGCCAGCAGTTCTGGGACTAGCGGGGCGCCCAATGAGCAGTTCTTC. Protein sequence: CASSSGTSGAPNEQFF. This chain uses TRBV6-2 or TRBV6-3 with TRBJ2-1; 13 bases are shared with TRBD2. CDR3 length: 16 residues. Germline CDR1 MNHEY, CDR2 SVGEGT. V lost 4 bases to trimming and J lost 6 bases; unmatched junction nucleotides: 6.

Only a few counts were recorded for this clonotype. The CDR3 coding sequence is TGTGCCAGCATGGCAGGGGGTGGAAACACCATATATTTT. This codes for CASMAGGGNTIYF. The rearrangement links TRBV2 to TRBJ1-3; 7 bases are shared with TRBD1. Germline-derived CDR1 and CDR2 are SNHLY and FYNNEI. The CDR3 is made up of 13 amino acids. Trimming at V came to 7 bases and at J to 3 bases, leaving 3 bases not matched to a gene.

This clonotype was seen only a few times. This chain joins TRBV28 and TRBJ1-2; D unclear. Germline CDR1 and CDR2: MDHEN and SYDVKM. This CDR3 region has 11 residues. Trimming removed 6 bases at V and 7 bases at J, with 9 bases between. CDR3 sequence reads: CASRDGGGYTF. Here the CDR3 DNA reads TGTGCCAGCAGGGACGGAGGTGGCTACACCTTC.

This clonotype was picked up one time. The chain combines TRBV20-1 with TRBJ2-5; weak D call: TRBD2 (6 bases). CDR1 is DFQATT and CDR2 is SNEGSKA in the germline V gene (reference sequence). The V gene lost 6 bases and the J gene lost 3 bases, with 20 bases spanning the gap. The length of the CDR3 is 15 residues. The CDR3 loop reads CSATAGSGNKETQYF. The CDR3 coding sequence is TGCAGTGCCACTGCGGGGTCCGGGAATAAAGAGACCCAGTACTTC.